This section outlines one T cell receptor (beta chain) sequence together with its context. These data belong to a study of blood T cell repertoires in COVID-19. The wider study: The samples span acute and convalescent COVID-19 from the United States, Italy and Spain. Sources were T cells, B-cell-depleted T cells, or PBMCs; the material itself was cDNA or gDNA.

Participants came from under 30 US areas, aged about 18 to 89 years. Participants reported their clinical history, and cohort assignment relied on those reports. Sequencing was performed with immunoSEQ multiplex PCR; in TCRdb, only in-frame clones are kept and a portion is missing. The sample holds approximately 180,000 clones; around 85% are singletons and the top ten take 6% to 6.5%. This CDR3 has 17 amino acids. In germline, CDR1 is SGHKS, CDR2 YYEKEE (reference sequence). The V end lost 4 bases, the J end lost 0 bases, and 16 bases lay between the germline ends. This TCR derives from a middle-aged man who had recovered from COVID-19. The V call is TRBV5-5, the J call TRBJ2-2; TRBD1 might be the D (5 bases). Sequences were obtained from PBMCs or T cells enriched from blood (not recorded which). The CDR3 DNA reads TGTGCCAGCAGCCGGACACCTACCCTAACGAACACCGGGGAGCTGTTTTTT. Amino acids: CASSRTPTLTNTGELFF.